What follows are 13 T cell receptor beta chains derived from one specimen sequenced in a study of cytomegalovirus exposure and HLA in healthy donors. 60 Vbeta and 13 Jbeta primers were used in PCR. Repertoires were generated with immunoSEQ multiplex PCR, while TCRdb's copy carries only in-frame clones and drops some. The repertoire holds just over 150,000 clones, approximately 72% seen once, with under 2.5% in the top ten. Material: PBMCs. These receptors were collected from a female donor in good health and CMV-seronegative.

The V and J genes are TRBV4-1 and TRBJ1-5; 8 nucleotides align to TRBD1. The V gene's germline CDR1 is MGHRA and CDR2 YSYEKL. V dropped 4 bases and J dropped 3; count of bases not matched to a gene: 8. The CDR3 spans 16 residues. The CDR3 nucleotides are TGCGCCAGCAGCCCGAGGACAGGGTGGGACAATCAGCCCCAGCATTTT. It codes for CASSPRTGWDNQPQHF.

The V call is TRBV12-2, the J call TRBJ2-2; TRBD1, as called in the table, went unchecked against the DNA. TRBV12-2 is an annotated pseudogene. The CDR3 is 15 amino acids. The CDR3 is CASRLGQGGAGELFF. CDR3 nucleotides: TGTGCAAGTCGCTTAGGACAGGGGGGTGCCGGGGAGCTGTTTTTT.

The chain couples TRBV20-1 to TRBJ2-7; tentatively, D is TRBD2 (5 bases). V was clipped by 5 bases and J by 9 bases, with 11 bases between them. The CDR3 is made up of 10 amino acids. CDR1 DFQATT and CDR2 SNEGSKA come from the germline V gene (reference sequence). The DNA of the CDR3 is TGCAGTGCTGGCCGGGCGGGGCAGTACTTC. The encoded protein is CSAGRAGQYF.

The rearrangement uses TRBV10-1 and TRBJ2-7, with a tentative D call TRBD2 (6 bases). This CDR3 region has 15 residues. The germline CDR1 and CDR2 sequences are WNHNN and SYGVQD (reference sequence). Trimming cost V 5 bases and J 0 bases, with 14 bases left between them. CDR3 protein: CASSLTSRSSYEQYF. In DNA, the CDR3 is TGCGCCAGCAGTCTCACTAGCAGAAGCTCCTACGAGCAGTACTTC.

The chain is built from TRBV27 and TRBJ2-5, with D maybe TRBD2 (7 bases). Deletions cut 0 bases from V and 4 bases from J, with 18 bases between. Looked up from germline, CDR1 is MNHEY and CDR2 is SMNVEV (reference sequence). CDR3 length equals 17 residues. CDR3 amino acids: CASSLSRGRVYGETQYF. The CDR3 bases are TGTGCCAGCAGTTTATCGAGGGGGAGGGTCTATGGAGAGACCCAGTACTTC.

V gene TRBV5-4 combines with J gene TRBJ2-3; 7 bases map to TRBD2. In germline, CDR1 is SGHNT, CDR2 YYREEE (reference sequence). J was trimmed by 0 bases and V by 1 base; bases with no gene match: 5. The CDR3 sequence is 16 residues long. The CDR3 is CASSLKTSVSTDTQYF. For the CDR3, the DNA is TGTGCCAGCAGCTTGAAAACTAGCGTTAGCACAGATACGCAGTATTTT.

This clone was detected only once. This sequence joins TRBV27 and TRBJ2-5, with 10 bases matching TRBD1. V trimming: 5 bases; J trimming: 5 bases; junction bases outside the gene matches: 8. Germline V gene data show CDR1 as MNHEY and CDR2 as SMNVEV (reference sequence). The CDR3 extends over 15 amino acids. The CDR3 DNA sequence: TGTGCCAGCAGTCCGCGGACAGGGGGTCTGGAGACCCAGTACTTC. Residues: CASSPRTGGLETQYF.

Only a few counts were recorded for this clone. The chain carries TRBV2 and TRBJ2-7; 7 bases match TRBD2. Germline-derived CDR1 and CDR2 are SNHLY and FYNNEI. The V gene end was trimmed by 8 bases and the J gene end by 2 bases; junction bases not matched to a gene: 0. The CDR3 is 11 amino acids. CDR3 nucleotides: TGTGCCAGCGGGGGGGCCTACGAGCAGTACTTC. Residues: CASGGAYEQYF.

V and J are TRBV9 and TRBJ2-1, with 9 positions matching TRBD2. In germline, CDR1 is SGDLS, CDR2 YYNGEE. Losses at the gene ends were 3 bases for V and 0 bases for J; bases not matched to a gene: 1. The CDR3 is 15 residues long. CDR3 amino acids: CASSASGASYNEQFF. CDR3 DNA sequence: TGTGCCAGCAGCGCTAGCGGGGCCTCCTACAATGAGCAGTTCTTC.

The J gene is TRBJ1-1, the V gene TRBV5-1; D possibly corresponds to TRBD1 (5 bases). The germline V gene encodes CDR1 SGHRS and CDR2 YFSETQ. The germline V and J ends were trimmed by 3 bases and 4 bases, with 13 bases remaining between them. The length of the CDR3 is 14 residues. The CDR3 nucleotides are TGCGCCAGCAGCTCGGTCGGGGGAGGCACTGAAGCTTTCTTT. The encoded protein is CASSSVGGGTEAFF.

This clone was seen a handful of times. The chain joins TRBV5-4 to TRBJ1-1; D not certain. The germline V gene encodes CDR1 SGHNT and CDR2 YYREEE (reference sequence). This CDR3 is built from 15 residues. V lost 0 bases and J lost 1, with 10 bases in between. CDR3 in amino acids: CASSLVAGANTEAFF. The DNA of the CDR3 is TGTGCCAGCAGCTTGGTCGCGGGTGCGAACACTGAAGCTTTCTTT.

This clone was seen a single time. The V and J genes are TRBV21-1 and TRBJ1-1; the table calls TRBD1, which could not be checked here. TRBV21-1 is described as a pseudogene. There are 13 residues in the CDR3. CDR3 sequence (DNA): TGTGCCAGCAGCGACAGGGGAAACACTGAAGCTTTCTTT. Protein: CASSDRGNTEAFF.

This clone was detected only once. This chain uses TRBV7-2 with TRBJ2-7, with D hard to call. V lost 5 bases and J 2 bases, leaving 13 bases between the germline ends. Germline lookup yields CDR1 SGHTA and CDR2 FQGNSA. The CDR3 loop spans 14 amino acids. The CDR3 protein is CASSQAVRAYEQYF. The CDR3 DNA reads as TGTGCCAGCAGCCAAGCTGTTCGGGCCTACGAGCAGTACTTC.